This passage covers 29 T cell receptor beta chains from one sample sequenced in a study of blood T cell repertoires in COVID-19. Repertoires were generated with immunoSEQ multiplex PCR, while TCRdb's copy carries only in-frame clones and drops some. The sample includes about 64,000 clones, around nine tenths of them seen just once. The sample taken for sequencing was peripheral blood. These receptors were taken from a man aged 65-85 years with acute or convalescent COVID-19.

J is TRBJ2-7 and V is TRBV18; 7 nucleotides agree with TRBD1. The CDR3 is 14 residues long. J lost 6 bases, V lost 3 bases, and 8 bases had no gene match. CDR1 is KGHSH and CDR2 is LQKENI in the germline V gene. The CDR3, as DNA: TGTGCCAGCTCACCCGCCGCGACAGGGAGCGAGCAGTACTTC. The encoded protein is CASSPAATGSEQYF.

J is TRBJ1-2 and V is TRBV27; 7 positions match TRBD1. CDR1 MNHEY and CDR2 SMNVEV come from the germline V gene (reference sequence). The CDR3 totals 14 residues. V shed 6 bases and J 4 bases; nucleotides not matched to a gene: 8. For the CDR3, the DNA is TGTGCCAGCAGGCTGAGACAGGGACTCTATGGCTACACCTTC. This gives the protein CASRLRQGLYGYTF.

The genes are TRBV4-3 and TRBJ2-2; possible D gene TRBD2, 5 bases. The CDR3 length is 16 residues. Germline assignment: CDR1 LGHNA and CDR2 YSLEER. V dropped 0 bases and J dropped 4 bases, with 12 bases sitting between them. In DNA, the CDR3 is TGCGCCAGCAGCCAAGATAGGCATGAGGGCACCGGGGAGCTGTTTTTT. It specifies CASSQDRHEGTGELFF.

The rearrangement joins TRBV12-5 to TRBJ2-7; the match to TRBD2 covers 7 bases. V shed 8 bases, J shed 0 bases, and the junction held 7 bases outside the gene matches. Germline values: CDR1 LGHNT, CDR2 FRNRAP. The CDR3 is 14 residues long. The CDR3 sequence: CASPPGRGSYEQYF. The CDR3 region has the DNA TGTGCTAGTCCACCGGGGAGGGGCTCCTACGAGCAGTACTTC.

This chain uses TRBV19 with TRBJ2-2, with 9 positions matching TRBD1. The CDR3 spans 15 residues. CDR1 LNHDA and CDR2 SQIVND come from the germline V gene (reference sequence). V dropped 7 bases and J dropped 3; count of bases not matched to a gene: 6. CDR3 sequence reads: CASTFDRGDTGELFF. Written as DNA, the CDR3 is TGTGCCAGTACCTTCGACAGGGGGGACACCGGGGAGCTGTTTTTT.

This chain links TRBV7-9 with TRBJ1-2; tentatively, D is TRBD1 (5 bases). Looked up from germline, CDR1 is SEHNR and CDR2 is FQNEAQ (reference sequence). V was cut by 5 bases and J by 6 bases, with 16 bases left in between. This CDR3 comprises 14 residues. CDR3 sequence: CASSRLRDEDGYTF. The DNA of the CDR3 is TGTGCCAGCAGCAGACTCAGGGATGAGGATGGCTACACCTTC.

The chain has TRBV19 and TRBJ1-5; a weak D match, TRBD1 (6 bases). Trimming stripped 1 base from V and 2 bases from J, with 12 bases between. CDR1 and CDR2 from the germline V gene are LNHDA and SQIVND (reference sequence). The CDR3 length is 16 residues. CDR3 sequence reads: CASSIVTGKGNQPQHF. CDR3 nucleotides: TGTGCCAGTAGTATAGTTACAGGGAAAGGCAATCAGCCCCAGCATTTT.

This clone is categorized as medium-sized (0.01 to 0.1%). The chain has TRBV20-1 and TRBJ1-1, with D possibly matching TRBD1 (5 bases). V dropped 3 bases and J dropped 6 bases, with 14 bases sitting between them. Germline lookup yields CDR1 DFQATT and CDR2 SNEGSKA (reference sequence). The CDR3 has 13 residues. CDR3 sequence: CSASVTVNAEAFF. The CDR3 nucleotides read TGCAGTGCTAGTGTGACAGTTAACGCTGAAGCTTTCTTT.

The chain has TRBV6-1 and TRBJ2-4; 10 bases map to TRBD1. Germline assignment: CDR1 MNHNS and CDR2 SASEGT. The CDR3 is made up of 19 amino acids. The trim removed 0 bases at V and 0 bases at J, leaving 8 bases unmatched. This chain's CDR3 is CASSEAGTGEVSAKNIQYF. The CDR3 region has the DNA TGTGCCAGCAGTGAAGCTGGGACAGGGGAGGTTTCAGCCAAAAACATTCAGTACTTC.

V gene TRBV4-2 combines with J gene TRBJ2-2, with TRBD2 as a possible D gene (5 bases). The CDR3 has 18 residues. V dropped 0 bases and J dropped 7 bases, with 21 bases sitting between them. Germline V gene data show CDR1 as LGHNA and CDR2 as YNFKEQ. The CDR3 region is CASSQDGRLDGRVGELFF. The CDR3 coding sequence is TGTGCCAGCAGCCAAGATGGAAGGCTTGACGGGCGGGTCGGGGAGCTGTTTTTT.

In DNA form, the CDR3 reads TGTGCCAGCAGCCTAAGCGGGGGGGCTAGCACAGATACGCAGTATTTT. Its protein is CASSLSGGASTDTQYF. This chain uses TRBV7-8 with TRBJ2-3, with 10 bases lining up with TRBD2. Germline V gives CDR1 SGHVS, CDR2 FQNEAQ. V shed 5 bases and J 0 bases; nucleotides not matched to a gene: 5. The CDR3 has 16 residues. The whole variable domain, remainder taken from reference TRBV7-8 and TRBJ2-3, is GAGVSQSPRYKVAKRGQDVALRCDPISGHVSLFWYQQALGQGPEFLTYFQNEAQLDKSGLPSDRFFAERPEGSVSTLKIQRTQQEDSAVYLCASSLSGGASTDTQYFGPGTRLTVL.

This chain uses TRBV7-2 with TRBJ1-1; perhaps TRBD1 as D (5 bases). The CDR3 spans 14 residues. V lost 3 bases and J lost 1, with 9 bases in between. Per the germline V gene, CDR1 is SGHTA and CDR2 is FQGNSA. CDR3 sequence (DNA): TGTGCCAGCAGCTTGCAGGGAAGGAACACTGAAGCTTTCTTT. It yields the protein CASSLQGRNTEAFF.

The chain has TRBV7-9 and TRBJ2-3; TRBD1 aligns across 10 bases. J lost 1 base, V lost 5 bases, and 6 bases had no gene match. Germline CDR1 is SEHNR and CDR2 is FQNEAQ (reference sequence). The CDR3 is 16 residues long. In nucleotides, the CDR3 is TGTGCCAGCAGCCCTTTCGGACAGGGGGGCACAGATACGCAGTATTTT. Translation gives CASSPFGQGGTDTQYF.

The rearrangement links TRBV10-3 to TRBJ1-2; the match to TRBD1 covers 9 bases. V was pared by 6 bases and J by 4 bases, with 6 bases of the junction left unmatched. Germline assignment: CDR1 ENHRY and CDR2 SYGVKD. The CDR3 length is 14 residues. The CDR3 is CAISRTGDLYGYTF. CDR3 DNA: TGTGCCATCAGCCGGACAGGGGACCTCTATGGCTACACCTTC.

The chain joins TRBV27 to TRBJ2-7, with 8 bases fitting TRBD1. Unmatched junction bases numbered 8, after V lost 4 bases and J lost 3 bases. The CDR3 sequence is 15 residues long. CDR1 MNHEY and CDR2 SMNVEV come from the germline V gene (reference sequence). DNA for the CDR3: TGTGCCAGCAGTTCCGGGCAGGGGGCAATCTACGAGCAGTACTTC. Protein product: CASSSGQGAIYEQYF.

V usage is TRBV24-1 and J usage is TRBJ1-5; perhaps TRBD1 as D (6 bases). Germline V gives CDR1 KGHDR, CDR2 SFDVKD. Deletions cut 9 bases from V and 5 bases from J, with 13 bases between. This CDR3 contains 13 residues. CDR3 DNA sequence: TGTGCCACCGCGGACAGTATACATCAGCCCCAGCATTTT. This sequence encodes CATADSIHQPQHF.

The rearrangement uses TRBV11-2 and TRBJ2-5; 14 bases are shared with TRBD2. Germline values: CDR1 SGHAT, CDR2 FQNNGV. The CDR3 consists of 15 residues. J was trimmed by 4 bases and V by 4 bases; bases with no gene match: 2. The CDR3 nucleotides read TGTGCCAGCAGCTGGACTAGCGGGGGGCGAGAGACCCAGTACTTC. Its protein is CASSWTSGGRETQYF.

This chain uses TRBV6-4 with TRBJ2-2; D remains unclear. The CDR3 consists of 14 residues. CDR1 and CDR2 from the germline V gene are MRHNA and SNTAGT. V lost 3 bases to trimming and J lost 3 bases, with 8 bases between them. CDR3 in DNA: TGTGCCAGCAGTGATCCTAGTTACACCGGGGAGCTGTTTTTT. Translated, it gives CASSDPSYTGELFF.

The V gene is TRBV7-9, the J gene TRBJ1-1; TRBD1 matches at 11 bases. Looked up from germline, CDR1 is SEHNR and CDR2 is FQNEAQ (reference sequence). The CDR3 extends over 14 amino acids. With 5 bases clipped from V and 7 bases from J, the junction kept 6 bases outside the gene matches. CDR3 coding DNA: TGTGCCAGCAGCATACCGGGACAGGGGGTTGAAGCTTTCTTT. It codes for CASSIPGQGVEAFF. The complete variable domain, with remaining parts taken from reference TRBV7-9 and TRBJ1-1, reads DTGVSQNPRHKITKRGQNVTFRCDPISEHNRLYWYRQTLGQGPEFLTYFQNEAQLEKSRLLSDRFSAERPKGSFSTLEIQRTEQGDSAMYLCASSIPGQGVEAFFGQGTRLTVV.

This rearrangement joins TRBV2 to TRBJ2-5, with D unresolved. CDR1 and CDR2 (germline): SNHLY, FYNNEI. The V end lost 4 bases, the J end lost 4 bases, and 4 bases lay between the germline ends. The CDR3 spans 11 residues. This CDR3 reads CASSVVETQYF. The CDR3 coding sequence is TGTGCCAGCAGTGTAGTAGAGACCCAGTACTTC.

The chain joins TRBV3-1 (or the pseudogene TRBV3-2) to TRBJ1-2; D unclear. Trimming pared 1 base from V and 6 bases from J, leaving 15 bases between. From germline, CDR1 is LGHDT and CDR2 YNNKEL (reference sequence). The CDR3 sequence is 15 residues long. The CDR3 spells CASSQVRGKLHGYTF. The CDR3, as DNA: TGTGCCAGCAGCCAAGTTCGGGGAAAACTCCATGGCTACACCTTC.

V usage is TRBV7-2 and J usage is TRBJ2-3; 13 nucleotides line up with TRBD2. The V segment lost 1 base and the J segment 0 bases; nucleotides outside the gene matches: 1. Germline V CDR1 and CDR2: SGHTA, FQGNSA. The CDR3 extends over 17 amino acids. The CDR3 region has the DNA TGTGCCAGCAGCTTAGTGGGACTAGCGGGGAGCACAGATACGCAGTATTTT. Its translation is CASSLVGLAGSTDTQYF.

This clone is a singleton in its sample. V is TRBV15 and J is TRBJ1-5; TRBD1 is a possible D gene (6 bases). Germline assignment: CDR1 LNHNV and CDR2 YYDKDF (reference sequence). This CDR3 comprises 18 residues. Trimming pared 0 bases from V and 2 bases from J, leaving 17 bases between. CDR3 amino acids: CATSRDVAGAIRNQPQHF. CDR3 in DNA: TGTGCCACCAGCAGAGATGTGGCAGGGGCTATTCGCAATCAGCCCCAGCATTTT.

The CDR3, as DNA: TGTGCCAGCAGCACCATTGGGCCCGTGGGAGATACGCAGTATTTT. Protein: CASSTIGPVGDTQYF. The rearrangement uses TRBV13 and TRBJ2-3; no firm D call. The CDR3 has 15 residues. With 5 bases removed from V and 5 bases from J, the gap between germline ends came to 17 bases. From germline, CDR1 is PRHDT and CDR2 FYEKMQ (reference sequence).

This sequence joins TRBV30 and TRBJ2-5; tentatively, D is TRBD1 (8 bases). Looked up from germline, CDR1 is GTSNPN and CDR2 is SVGIG (reference sequence). Deletions cut 5 bases from V and 2 bases from J, with 12 bases between. The CDR3 runs 13 residues. This chain's CDR3 is CAWGQGGQETQYF. The CDR3 DNA is TGTGCCTGGGGACAGGGAGGGCAAGAGACCCAGTACTTC.

This rearrangement joins TRBV28 to TRBJ2-5, with a weak D call TRBD1 (5 bases). The CDR3 has 17 residues. CDR1 and CDR2 from the germline V gene are MDHEN and SYDVKM. The V gene lost 2 bases and the J gene lost 2 bases, with 18 bases spanning the gap. CDR3 sequence (DNA): TGTGCCAGCAGTTTAAGGGGCTTCCGAAGACAACAAGAGACCCAGTACTTC. The encoded protein is CASSLRGFRRQQETQYF. The whole variable domain, filled in from reference TRBV28 and TRBJ2-5, reads DVKVTQSSRYLVKRTGEKVFLECVQDMDHENMFWYRQDPGLGLRLIYFSYDVKMKEKGDIPEGYSVSREKKERFSLILESASTNQTSMYLCASSLRGFRRQQETQYFGPGTRLLVL.

The J gene is TRBJ1-2, the V gene TRBV6-5; 11 bases are a match to TRBD1. This CDR3 is 12 amino acids long. V was clipped by 6 bases and J by 7 bases; unmatched bases: 1. Per the germline V gene, CDR1 is MNHEY and CDR2 is SVGAGI. CDR3 sequence reads: CASRDRGLGYTF. CDR3 nucleotides: TGTGCCAGCAGGGACAGGGGGCTTGGCTACACCTTC.

The genes are TRBV20-1 and TRBJ1-2; D perhaps matches TRBD1 (5 bases). The germline CDR1 and CDR2 sequences are DFQATT and SNEGSKA (reference sequence). This CDR3 is 13 amino acids long. Trimming pared 3 bases from V and 4 bases from J, leaving 12 bases between. CDR3 in amino acids: CSASHRGIYGYTF. The CDR3 bases are TGCAGTGCTAGTCATAGGGGAATCTATGGCTACACCTTC.

This clone was recorded only once. The V and J genes are TRBV6-5 and TRBJ2-7, with TRBD1 matching 7 bases. V gave up 6 bases and J gave up 3 bases; unmatched junction bases: 11. This CDR3 comprises 15 residues. In germline, CDR1 is MNHEY, CDR2 SVGAGI. The CDR3, as DNA: TGTGCCAGCAGATTAACAGGGGTGGCCCTCTACGAGCAGTACTTC. Protein product: CASRLTGVALYEQYF.